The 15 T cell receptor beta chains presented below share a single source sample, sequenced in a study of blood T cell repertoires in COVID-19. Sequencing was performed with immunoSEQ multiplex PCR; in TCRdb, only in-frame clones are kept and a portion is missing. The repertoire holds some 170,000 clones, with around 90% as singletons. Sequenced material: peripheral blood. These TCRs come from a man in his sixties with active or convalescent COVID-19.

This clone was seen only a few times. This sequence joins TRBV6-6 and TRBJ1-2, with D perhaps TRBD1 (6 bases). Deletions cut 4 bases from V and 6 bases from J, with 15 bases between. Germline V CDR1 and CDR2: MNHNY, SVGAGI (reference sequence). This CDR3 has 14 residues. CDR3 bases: TGTGCCAGCAGTTCATTGACAGGCCCCCATGGCTACACCTTC. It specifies CASSSLTGPHGYTF.

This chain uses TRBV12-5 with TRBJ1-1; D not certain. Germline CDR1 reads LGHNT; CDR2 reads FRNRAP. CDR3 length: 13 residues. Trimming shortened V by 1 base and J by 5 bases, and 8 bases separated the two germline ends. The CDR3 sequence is CASGLGGRTEAFF. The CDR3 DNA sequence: TGTGCTAGTGGTTTGGGAGGGCGGACTGAAGCTTTCTTT.

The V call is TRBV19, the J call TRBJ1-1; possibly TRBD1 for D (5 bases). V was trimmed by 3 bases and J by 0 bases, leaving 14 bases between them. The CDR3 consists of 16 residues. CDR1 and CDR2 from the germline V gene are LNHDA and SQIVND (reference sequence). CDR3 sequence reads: CASSIDDSLMNTEAFF. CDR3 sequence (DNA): TGTGCCAGTAGTATTGATGACAGCTTGATGAACACTGAAGCTTTCTTT.

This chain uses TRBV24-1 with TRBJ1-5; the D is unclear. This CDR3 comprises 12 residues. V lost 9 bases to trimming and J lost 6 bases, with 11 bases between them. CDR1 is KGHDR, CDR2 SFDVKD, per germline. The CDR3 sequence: CATLRRVQPQHF. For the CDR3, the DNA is TGTGCCACCCTGAGGAGGGTTCAGCCCCAGCATTTT.

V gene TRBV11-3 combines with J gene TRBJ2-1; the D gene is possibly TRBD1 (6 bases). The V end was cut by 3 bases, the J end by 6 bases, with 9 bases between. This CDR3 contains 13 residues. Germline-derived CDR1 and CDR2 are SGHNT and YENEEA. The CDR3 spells CASSLYRVNEQFF. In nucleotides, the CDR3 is TGTGCCAGCAGCTTGTACAGGGTCAATGAGCAGTTCTTC. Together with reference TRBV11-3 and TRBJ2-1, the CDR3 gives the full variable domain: EAGVVQSPRYKIIEKKQPVAFWCNPISGHNTLYWYLQNLGQGPELLIRYENEEAVDDSQLPKDRFSAERLKGVDSTLKIQPAELGDSAVYLCASSLYRVNEQFFGPGTRLTVL.

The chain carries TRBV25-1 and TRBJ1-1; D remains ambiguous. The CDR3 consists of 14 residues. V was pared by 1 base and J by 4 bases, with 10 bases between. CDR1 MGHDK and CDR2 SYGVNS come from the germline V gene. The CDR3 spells CASSEFYTRTEAFF. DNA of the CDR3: TGTGCCAGCAGTGAATTTTACACCCGCACTGAAGCTTTCTTT.

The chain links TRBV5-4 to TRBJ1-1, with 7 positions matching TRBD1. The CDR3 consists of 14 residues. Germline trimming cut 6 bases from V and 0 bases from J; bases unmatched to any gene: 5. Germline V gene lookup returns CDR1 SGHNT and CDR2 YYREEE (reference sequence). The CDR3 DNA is TGTGCCAGCAAAGGGGGCGGGATGAACACTGAAGCTTTCTTT. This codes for CASKGGGMNTEAFF. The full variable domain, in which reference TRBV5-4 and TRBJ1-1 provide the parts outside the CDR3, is ETGVTQSPTHLIKTRGQQVTLRCSSQSGHNTVSWYQQALGQGPQFIFQYYREEENGRGNFPPRFSGLQFPNYSSELNVNALELDDSALYLCASKGGGMNTEAFFGQGTRLTVV.

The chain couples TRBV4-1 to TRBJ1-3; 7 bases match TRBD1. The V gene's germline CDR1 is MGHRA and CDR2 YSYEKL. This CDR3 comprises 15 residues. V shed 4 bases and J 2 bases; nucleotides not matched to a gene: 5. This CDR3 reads CASSPQGRTGNTIYF. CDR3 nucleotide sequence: TGCGCCAGCAGCCCACAGGGGAGAACTGGAAACACCATATATTTT.

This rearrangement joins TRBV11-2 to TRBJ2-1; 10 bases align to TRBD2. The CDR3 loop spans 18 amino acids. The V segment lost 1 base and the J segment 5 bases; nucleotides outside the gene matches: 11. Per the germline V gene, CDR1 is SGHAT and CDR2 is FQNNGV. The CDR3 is CASSLVLAGGTLDNEQFF. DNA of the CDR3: TGTGCCAGCAGCTTAGTGTTAGCGGGAGGTACCCTCGACAATGAGCAGTTCTTC.

The CDR3 loop is CASSFETATNEKLFF. The DNA of the CDR3 is TGCGCCAGCAGCTTCGAAACGGCAACTAATGAAAAACTGTTTTTT. The rearrangement uses TRBV5-1 and TRBJ1-4, with D unclear. Trimming pared 2 bases from V and 0 bases from J, leaving 8 bases between. This CDR3 is built from 15 residues. Germline CDR1 and CDR2: SGHRS and YFSETQ.

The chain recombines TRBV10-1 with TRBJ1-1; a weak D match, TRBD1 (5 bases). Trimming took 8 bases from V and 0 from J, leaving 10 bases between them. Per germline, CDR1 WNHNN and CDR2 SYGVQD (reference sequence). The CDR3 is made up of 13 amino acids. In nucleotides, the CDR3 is TGCGCCAGCCGACAGTCTCTGAACACTGAAGCTTTCTTT. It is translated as CASRQSLNTEAFF.

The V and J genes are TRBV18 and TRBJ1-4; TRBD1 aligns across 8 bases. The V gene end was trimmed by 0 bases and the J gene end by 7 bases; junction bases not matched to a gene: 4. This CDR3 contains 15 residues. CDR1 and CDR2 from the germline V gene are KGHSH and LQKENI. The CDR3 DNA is TGTGCCAGCTCACCACCCGGACAGGGAAGTGAAAAACTGTTTTTT. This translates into CASSPPGQGSEKLFF.

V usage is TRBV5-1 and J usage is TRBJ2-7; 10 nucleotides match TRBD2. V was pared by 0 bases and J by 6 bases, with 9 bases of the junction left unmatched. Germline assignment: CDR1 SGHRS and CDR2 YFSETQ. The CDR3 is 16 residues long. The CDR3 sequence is CASSLAPSGGRSEQYF. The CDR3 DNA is TGCGCCAGCAGCTTGGCCCCTAGCGGGGGACGAAGCGAGCAGTACTTC.

CDR3 sequence (DNA): TGCGCCAGCAGCCGCGAGACGGGTAACACCATATATTTT. This encodes CASSRETGNTIYF. V usage is TRBV5-1 and J usage is TRBJ1-3, with D hard to call. V lost 4 bases and J 7 bases, leaving 12 bases between the germline ends. The CDR3 runs to 13 residues. Germline CDR1 reads SGHRS; CDR2 reads YFSETQ.

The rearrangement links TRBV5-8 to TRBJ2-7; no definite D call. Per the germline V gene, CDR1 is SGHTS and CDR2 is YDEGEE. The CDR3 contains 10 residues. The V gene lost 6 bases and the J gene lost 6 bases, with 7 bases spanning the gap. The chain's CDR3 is CASTRFEQYF. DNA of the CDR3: TGTGCCAGCACCCGTTTCGAGCAGTACTTC.